Following are 14 T cell receptor beta chains from one sample sequenced in a study of PD-1 blockade in classical Hodgkin lymphoma (dated by TCRdb to 2020 to 2021). Taken with the paper, the label for time point translates to: cycle 4 day 1 (C4D1), after less than 7 weeks of nivolumab. All trial patients had relapsed after autologous stem cell transplantation, with cohorts A, B and C differing in prior brentuximab vedotin exposure. CD4+ T cells were purified from thawed PBMCs by magnetic negative selection with a Miltenyi CD4+ T cell isolation kit. Preparation of the library involved the immunoSEQ multiplex PCR assay. In TCRdb, the immuneACCESS table is reduced to in-frame sequences with V and J assigned. These tables do not hold every clone; where another copy was compared, an unresolved V gene accounts for under half, and the others remain unexplained. This sample comprises under 30,000 clones, more than 85% of them detected only once. The ten largest account for less than 0.5% of the sample.

The sample here was CD4+ T cells from blood, taken before the fourth cycle of nivolumab. The receptor set was obtained from a human donor with classical Hodgkin lymphoma.

The chain joins TRBV15 to TRBJ2-1, with TRBD1 matching over 9 bases. V shed 5 bases and J 7 bases; nucleotides not matched to a gene: 9. The germline V gene has CDR1 LNHNV and CDR2 YYDKDF (reference sequence). The CDR3 covers 15 residues. Here the CDR3 reads CATSGRWDRVNEQFF. CDR3 in DNA: TGTGCCACCAGCGGCCGCTGGGACAGGGTGAATGAGCAGTTCTTC.

This rearrangement joins TRBV10-3 to TRBJ1-3; the match to TRBD1 covers 8 bases. The V and J ends lost 4 bases and 3 bases, in that order; junction bases with no gene match: 8. Germline CDR1 reads ENHRY; CDR2 reads SYGVKD. This CDR3 has 16 amino acids. The CDR3 reads CAISGGQGVDGNTIYF. The CDR3 DNA follows: TGTGCCATCAGTGGCGGACAGGGAGTGGATGGAAACACCATATATTTT.

This clone was observed once. This chain connects TRBV5-1 to TRBJ2-2, with 11 positions matching TRBD1. The CDR3 has 15 amino acids. Unmatched junction bases numbered 4, after V lost 5 bases and J lost 4 bases. Germline CDR1 SGHRS, CDR2 YFSETQ. CDR3 sequence: CASRGTGGLTGELFF. CDR3 coding DNA: TGCGCCAGCAGGGGGACAGGGGGTCTCACCGGGGAGCTGTTTTTT. Combining the CDR3 with reference TRBV5-1 and TRBJ2-2 gives the whole variable domain KAGVTQTPRYLIKTRGQQVTLSCSPISGHRSVSWYQQTPGQGLQFLFEYFSETQRNKGNFPGRFSGRQFSNSRSEMNVSTLELGDSALYLCASRGTGGLTGELFFGEGSRLTVL.

This clone was seen only once. The chain employs TRBV4-1 and TRBJ2-7; D call uncertain. The V end was cut by 1 base, the J end by 10 bases, with 17 bases between. The germline V gene encodes CDR1 MGHRA and CDR2 YSYEKL. This CDR3 contains 14 residues. CDR3 sequence (DNA): TGCGCCAGCAGCCAAGCTCCGTTGGGCCCCGAACAGTACTTC. Amino acid sequence: CASSQAPLGPEQYF.

The chain is built from TRBV5-1 and TRBJ2-3; 7 bases line up with TRBD2. Germline V CDR1 and CDR2: SGHRS, YFSETQ. The trim removed 2 bases at V and 2 bases at J, leaving 8 bases unmatched. The CDR3 covers 16 residues. The CDR3 DNA is TGCGCCAGCAGCTTTTCTAGCGGAAGCACCACAGATACGCAGTATTTT. Its translation is CASSFSSGSTTDTQYF. The full variable domain, completed using reference TRBV5-1 and TRBJ2-3, is KAGVTQTPRYLIKTRGQQVTLSCSPISGHRSVSWYQQTPGQGLQFLFEYFSETQRNKGNFPGRFSGRQFSNSRSEMNVSTLELGDSALYLCASSFSSGSTTDTQYFGPGTRLTVL.

This clone was seen more than once but under ten times. Here the CDR3 reads CASTQEGMNTEAFF. The CDR3 nucleotides are TGTGCCAGTACCCAGGAGGGGATGAACACTGAAGCTTTCTTT. This chain joins TRBV19 and TRBJ1-1, with D possibly TRBD1 on 5 matching bases. The CDR3 consists of 14 residues. Germline-derived CDR1 and CDR2 are LNHDA and SQIVND (reference sequence). V was shortened by 7 bases and J by 0 bases, with 12 bases between the two germline ends.

This clone was seen a single time. V gene TRBV27 combines with J gene TRBJ2-1; the D call may be TRBD1 or TRBD2 (5 bases each). Germline V CDR1 and CDR2: MNHEY, SMNVEV (reference sequence). V lost 3 bases and J lost 5, with 11 bases in between. This CDR3 is 14 amino acids long. In DNA form, the CDR3 reads TGTGCCAGCAGTTTGGGACGAGCGAACAATGAGCAGTTCTTC. It encodes CASSLGRANNEQFF.

The chain links TRBV6-5 to TRBJ2-3; either TRBD1 or TRBD2 may fit D (5 bases each). CDR1 is MNHEY and CDR2 is SVGAGI in the germline V gene. This CDR3 comprises 15 residues. V shed 5 bases and J shed 6 bases, with 18 bases lying between them. The CDR3 nucleotides are TGTGCCAGCAGTGCCTGGACTGACAGTAGGGATACGCAGTATTTT. This gives the protein CASSAWTDSRDTQYF.

The CDR3 bases are TGTGCCAGCAGCTTGGGGACTAGCGGGAAAGATACGCAGTATTTT. It translates to CASSLGTSGKDTQYF. V and J are TRBV5-6 and TRBJ2-3; 12 bases fit TRBD2. From germline, CDR1 is SGHDT and CDR2 YYEEEE. CDR3 size: 15 residues. J gave up 5 bases and V 0 bases, and 1 base lay outside the gene matches.

This chain uses TRBV5-4 with TRBJ1-4; D ambiguous. The CDR3 loop spans 16 amino acids. Trimming took off 1 base at V and 1 base at J, with 11 bases between the two ends. The V gene's germline CDR1 is SGHNT and CDR2 YYREEE (reference sequence). CDR3 amino acids: CASSLSGGVTNEKLFF. The CDR3 region has the DNA TGTGCCAGCAGCTTGTCGGGTGGGGTAACTAATGAAAAACTGTTTTTT.

This chain connects TRBV18 to TRBJ2-7; D possibly matches TRBD1 or TRBD2 (5 bases each). Trimming took 8 bases from V and 7 from J, leaving 18 bases between them. Per the germline V gene, CDR1 is KGHSH and CDR2 is LQKENI. The CDR3 runs to 13 residues. This CDR3 is CASHDMRGGEQYF. The CDR3 bases are TGTGCCAGCCACGACATGAGGGGTGGGGAGCAGTACTTC. The variable domain in full, with the rest retrieved from reference TRBV18 and TRBJ2-7, is NAGVMQNPRHLVRRRGQEARLRCSPMKGHSHVYWYRQLPEEGLKFMVYLQKENIIDESGMPKERFSAEFPKEGPSILRIQQVVRGDSAAYFCASHDMRGGEQYFGPGTRLTVT.

V and J are TRBV5-8 and TRBJ2-1; TRBD2 matches at 12 bases. Unmatched junction bases numbered 3, after V lost 2 bases and J lost 3 bases. Germline assignment: CDR1 SGHTS and CDR2 YDEGEE. This CDR3 contains 16 residues. The CDR3 loop is CASSLLTSGSYNEQFF. The DNA of the CDR3 is TGTGCCAGCAGCTTACTGACTAGCGGGAGCTACAATGAGCAGTTCTTC.

The chain employs TRBV9 and TRBJ1-1; D unclear. Per the germline V gene, CDR1 is SGDLS and CDR2 is YYNGEE. Trimming took off 1 base at V and 7 bases at J, with 14 bases between the two ends. This CDR3 comprises 14 residues. Here the CDR3 reads CASSVLWEFGEAFF. In nucleotides, the CDR3 is TGTGCCAGCAGCGTATTGTGGGAGTTTGGTGAAGCTTTCTTT.

This clone was picked up one time. V gene TRBV13 combines with J gene TRBJ2-3; 14 bases line up with TRBD2. The CDR3 loop spans 19 amino acids. Per the germline V gene, CDR1 is PRHDT and CDR2 is FYEKMQ (reference sequence). The junction had 11 bases not matched to a gene; V was cut back by 5 bases and J by 1 base. CDR3 bases: TGTGCCAGCAGCCCGCGATGGACTAGCGGGGGGAGGGGCACAGATACGCAGTATTTT. Encoded protein: CASSPRWTSGGRGTDTQYF.